The clone carrying this T cell receptor beta chain showed up just a few times. Its target is unknown. These data originate in a study of blood T cells in healthy people across ages. Findings and caveats of the study: Correlation between TCR beta diversity and naive T cell percentage was strong.

The CDR3 consists of 15 residues. Germline V gene data show CDR1 as MNHEY and CDR2 as SMNVEV (reference sequence). Through a sample-barcoded 5' primer and a J-beta primer mix, a second PCR was run for roughly 7 to 12 cycles. Tags on each cDNA molecule came from a template-switch adaptor with 12 random nucleotides. There were at least 2.5 million CDR3-containing paired-end reads obtained from each sample. In TCRdb, the 5' RACE reads were re-called with MiXCR into one record per CDR3 protein. There are roughly 800,000 distinct CDR3 sequences in the sample; roughly 25% occur only once, and just under 9.5% lies in the top ten. Per-sample yields of isolated PBMCs were at least 7 million. These data also featured in a second study, about T cells of mothers and their children.

The receptor was isolated from a boy between 10 and 17 years old in good health. The source material was blood. The rearrangement uses TRBV27 and TRBJ2-1, with TRBD2 matching over 9 bases. With the DNA end fitting TRBJ2-7 better, the J assignment may be wrong. CDR3 in amino acids: CASSSPGSGRSEQYF. The CDR3 DNA sequence: TGTGCCAGCAGCTCTCCGGGTAGCGGGAGATCCGAGCAGTACTTC.